Reported below is one T cell receptor (beta chain). Its cognate antigen is unknown. Time point indicated: week 11, during vaccination. What each vaccine dose contained was 300 ug of mutant IDH1 20-mer peptide, accompanied by topical imiquimod. Germline lookup yields CDR1 SGHTA and CDR2 FQGNSA. The length of the CDR3 is 14 residues. V shed 6 bases and J 4 bases; nucleotides not matched to a gene: 7. These data originate in a study of a mutant IDH1 vaccine in newly diagnosed glioma. Study-level information: With temozolomide cycles, or 4-6 weeks after radiotherapy alone, vaccination was started. Patients were pretreated with radiotherapy, temozolomide, or both, mostly both.

Produced via immunoSEQ multiplex PCR; TCRdb's table is partial and in-frame only. The profile shows some 30,000 clones, almost 90% of them singletons. This clonotype was obtained from a man younger than 35 with glioma. Sequences were derived from PBMCs, sampled from a glioma patient whose treatment included an IDH1 peptide vaccine. This chain joins TRBV7-2 and TRBJ1-2, with TRBD1 matching over 8 bases. The CDR3 coding sequence is TGTGCCAGCAGTTCAGGGGGCGCTAGCTATGGCTACACCTTC. Encoded protein: CASSSGGASYGYTF.